These 14 T cell receptor beta chains share one sample of origin, sequenced in a study of blood T cell repertoires in COVID-19. TCRdb keeps only in-frame clones here, not all; method: immunoSEQ multiplex PCR. The table records 150,000 or so clones, about 88% of them present only once. What was sequenced was peripheral blood. These receptor sequences come from a man between 18 and 29 years old with acute or convalescent COVID-19.

The chain carries TRBV7-9 and TRBJ1-1; TRBD1 is a possible D gene (5 bases). V was trimmed by 5 bases and J by 3 bases, leaving 16 bases between them. CDR1 SEHNR and CDR2 FQNEAQ come from the germline V gene (reference sequence). CDR3 length equals 15 residues. This CDR3 is CASSQRPGSDTEAFF. Here the CDR3 DNA reads TGTGCCAGCAGCCAACGCCCAGGGTCGGACACTGAAGCTTTCTTT.

The chain is built from TRBV7-2 and TRBJ2-1, with D tentatively TRBD2 (5 bases). The CDR3 spans 13 residues. V lost 5 bases and J 4 bases, leaving 9 bases between the germline ends. Germline V gene data show CDR1 as SGHTA and CDR2 as FQGNSA. CDR3 nucleotide sequence: TGTGCCAGCAGCGCCGGGGTTTACAATGAGCAGTTCTTC. Encoded protein: CASSAGVYNEQFF.

The rearrangement joins TRBV10-3 to TRBJ1-4, with D tentatively TRBD1 (5 bases). CDR3 length: 14 amino acids. V gave up 4 bases and J gave up 5 bases, with 11 bases separating them. Germline CDR1 reads ENHRY; CDR2 reads SYGVKD. The CDR3 loop reads CAISGGASNEKLFF. DNA of the CDR3: TGTGCCATCAGTGGCGGGGCATCAAATGAAAAACTGTTTTTT.

The chain is built from TRBV30 and TRBJ1-2; 8 nucleotides align to TRBD1. The CDR3 loop spans 16 amino acids. V shed 1 base and J 1 base; nucleotides not matched to a gene: 8. Germline V gene lookup returns CDR1 GTSNPN and CDR2 SVGIG (reference sequence). CDR3 DNA sequence: TGTGCCTGGAGTGGCGACAGGGGTTGGGGTAACTATGGCTACACCTTC. As protein: CAWSGDRGWGNYGYTF.

This chain uses TRBV4-1 with TRBJ2-7; D is perhaps TRBD1 (5 bases). Germline V lookup: CDR1 MGHRA, CDR2 YSYEKL. V was clipped by 0 bases and J by 2 bases, with 14 bases between them. The length of the CDR3 is 16 residues. CDR3 bases: TGCGCCAGCAGCCAAGAGCCCCAGGGTGTAACCTACGAGCAGTACTTC. Amino acids: CASSQEPQGVTYEQYF.

The CDR3 nucleotides are TGTGCCAGACTTCGGGGGGGCCTTGAAGCTTTCTTT. Protein sequence: CARLRGGLEAFF. V usage is TRBV21-1 and J usage is TRBJ1-1. TRBV21-1 is classified as a pseudogene. The CDR3 is 12 amino acids.

Here the CDR3 DNA reads TGTGCCAGCAGTTACTCGGCAGTACATGGCTACACCTTC. This translates into CASSYSAVHGYTF. J is TRBJ1-2 and V is TRBV6-5; unclear D gene. Per the germline V gene, CDR1 is MNHEY and CDR2 is SVGAGI. The CDR3 is 13 amino acids. The V gene lost 0 bases and the J gene lost 6 bases, with 8 bases spanning the gap.

The chain couples TRBV7-9 to TRBJ1-1; D is perhaps TRBD1 (6 bases). From germline, CDR1 is SEHNR and CDR2 FQNEAQ (reference sequence). V lost 4 bases, J lost 6 bases, and 15 bases lay in between. The CDR3 loop spans 14 amino acids. CDR3 sequence: CASSSYRVEAEAFF. The CDR3 bases are TGTGCCAGCAGCTCCTACAGGGTTGAAGCTGAAGCTTTCTTT.

The rearrangement links TRBV19 to TRBJ2-7, with D possibly TRBD2 on 6 matching bases. Trimming removed 3 bases from V and 4 bases from J, with 13 bases in between. Germline loops: CDR1 LNHDA, CDR2 SQIVND (reference sequence). CDR3 length equals 14 residues. The CDR3 DNA reads TGTGCCAGTAGTATCGGGAGCATCGGGTACGAGCAGTACTTC. Protein: CASSIGSIGYEQYF.

This chain links TRBV29-1 with TRBJ1-4; maybe TRBD1 (5 bases). The germline V gene has CDR1 SQVTM and CDR2 ANQGSEA. The CDR3 has 13 amino acids. V was trimmed by 3 bases and J by 8 bases, leaving 13 bases between them. The CDR3 spells CSVDGGAGEKLFF. CDR3 nucleotide sequence: TGCAGCGTTGATGGTGGGGCAGGAGAAAAACTGTTTTTT.

The genes are TRBV7-2 and TRBJ2-3; D ambiguous. Germline loops: CDR1 SGHTA, CDR2 FQGNSA. V was shortened by 5 bases and J by 2 bases, with 11 bases between the two germline ends. This CDR3 is 14 amino acids long. The CDR3 protein is CASSGSYYTDTQYF. CDR3 sequence (DNA): TGTGCCAGCAGCGGTAGCTACTACACAGATACGCAGTATTTT.

This sequence joins TRBV6-6 and TRBJ2-7; TRBD1 agrees at 8 bases. Germline lookup yields CDR1 MNHNY and CDR2 SVGAGI (reference sequence). The CDR3 runs 15 residues. With 7 bases clipped from V and 2 bases from J, the junction kept 10 bases outside the gene matches. The CDR3 DNA sequence: TGTGCCAGCATCTACGCTCAGGGGGCGGCCTACGAGCAGTACTTC. This encodes CASIYAQGAAYEQYF.

The rearrangement uses TRBV9 and TRBJ2-1; no clear D. CDR3 length equals 13 residues. Germline loops: CDR1 SGDLS, CDR2 YYNGEE. The V end lost 0 bases, the J end lost 4 bases, and 5 bases lay between the germline ends. The DNA for the CDR3 is TGTGCCAGCAGCGTAGCCACTTACAATGAGCAGTTCTTC. Protein sequence: CASSVATYNEQFF.

The chain uses TRBV11-2 and TRBJ1-3, with 8 positions matching TRBD1. This CDR3 spans 15 amino acids. Germline-derived CDR1 and CDR2 are SGHAT and FQNNGV. Germline trimming cut 0 bases from V and 8 bases from J; bases unmatched to any gene: 6. CDR3 nucleotide sequence: TGTGCCAGCAGCTTAGAAGCAGGGGGCCAGTACACCATATATTTT. As protein: CASSLEAGGQYTIYF.